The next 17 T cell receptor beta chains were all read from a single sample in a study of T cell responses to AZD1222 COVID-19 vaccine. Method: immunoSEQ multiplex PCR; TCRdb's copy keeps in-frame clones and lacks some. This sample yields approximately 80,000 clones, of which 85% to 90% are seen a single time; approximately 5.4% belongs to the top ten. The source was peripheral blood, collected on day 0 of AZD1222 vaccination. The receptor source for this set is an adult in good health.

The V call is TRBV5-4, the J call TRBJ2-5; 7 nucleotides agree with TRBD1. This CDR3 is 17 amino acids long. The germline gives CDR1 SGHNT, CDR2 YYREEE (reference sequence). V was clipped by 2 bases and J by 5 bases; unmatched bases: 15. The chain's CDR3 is CASSFEGGFSVLETQYF. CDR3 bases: TGTGCCAGCAGCTTTGAAGGGGGCTTTTCAGTGCTTGAGACCCAGTACTTC.

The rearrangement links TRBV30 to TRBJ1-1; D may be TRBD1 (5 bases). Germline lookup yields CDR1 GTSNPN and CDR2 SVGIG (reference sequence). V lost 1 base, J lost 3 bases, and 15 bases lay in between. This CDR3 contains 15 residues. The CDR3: CAWSEFFGGDTEAFF. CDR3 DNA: TGTGCCTGGAGTGAGTTCTTCGGGGGGGACACTGAAGCTTTCTTT.

As DNA, the CDR3 is TGTGCCAGCAGTCCTCGCCCAGGGACCAATGAGCAGTTCTTC. Protein product: CASSPRPGTNEQFF. The genes are TRBV27 and TRBJ2-1; TRBD1 or TRBD2 may be the D gene (5 bases each). Germline V gene sequence: CDR1 MNHEY, CDR2 SMNVEV (reference sequence). Trimming left V 5 bases short and J 6 bases short, with 14 bases between. CDR3 length equals 14 residues.

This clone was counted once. The CDR3 DNA sequence: TGTGCCAGCAGCTTCCACAGGGCTAACTATGGCTACACCTTC. It specifies CASSFHRANYGYTF. The chain uses TRBV7-2 and TRBJ1-2; weak D call: TRBD1 (6 bases). The CDR3 totals 14 residues. CDR1 and CDR2 (germline): SGHTA, FQGNSA. Trimming shortened V by 3 bases and J by 0 bases, and 8 bases separated the two germline ends.

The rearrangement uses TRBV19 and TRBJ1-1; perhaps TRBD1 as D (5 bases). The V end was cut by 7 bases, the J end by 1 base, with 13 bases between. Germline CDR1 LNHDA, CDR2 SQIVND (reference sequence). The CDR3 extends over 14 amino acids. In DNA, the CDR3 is TGTGCCAGTACCGTACAGGAGGGGAACACTGAAGCTTTCTTT. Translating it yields CASTVQEGNTEAFF.

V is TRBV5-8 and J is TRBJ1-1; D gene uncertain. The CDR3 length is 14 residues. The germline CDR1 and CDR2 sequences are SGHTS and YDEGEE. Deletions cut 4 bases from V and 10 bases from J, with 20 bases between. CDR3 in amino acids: CASSPGGARARAFF. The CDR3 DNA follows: TGTGCCAGCAGCCCGGGAGGTGCTAGGGCTCGAGCTTTCTTT.

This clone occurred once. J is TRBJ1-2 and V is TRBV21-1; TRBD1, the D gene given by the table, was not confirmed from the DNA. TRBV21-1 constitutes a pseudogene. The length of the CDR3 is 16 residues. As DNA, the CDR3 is TGTGCCAGCATCGGGACAGGGGGCCAAGAAGACTATGGCTACACCTTC. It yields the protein CASIGTGGQEDYGYTF.

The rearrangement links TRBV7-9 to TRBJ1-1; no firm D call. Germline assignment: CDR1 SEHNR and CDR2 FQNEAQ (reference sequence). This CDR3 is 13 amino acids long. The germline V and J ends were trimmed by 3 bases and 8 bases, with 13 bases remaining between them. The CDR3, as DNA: TGTGCCAGCAGCTTGGGATCGAGCAGCGAAGCTTTCTTT. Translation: CASSLGSSSEAFF.

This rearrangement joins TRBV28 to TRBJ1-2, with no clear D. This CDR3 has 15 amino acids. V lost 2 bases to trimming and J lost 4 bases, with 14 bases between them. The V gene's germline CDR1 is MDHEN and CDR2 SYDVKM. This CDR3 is CASSLGASHLYGYTF. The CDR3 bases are TGTGCCAGCAGTTTAGGAGCCAGCCACCTCTATGGCTACACCTTC.

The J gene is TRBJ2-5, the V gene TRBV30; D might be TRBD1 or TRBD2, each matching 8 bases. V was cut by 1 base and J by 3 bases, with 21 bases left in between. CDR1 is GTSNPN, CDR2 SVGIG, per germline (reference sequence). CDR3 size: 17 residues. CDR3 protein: CAWSGDRGLVKKETQYF. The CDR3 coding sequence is TGTGCCTGGAGTGGAGACAGGGGACTAGTCAAGAAAGAGACCCAGTACTTC.

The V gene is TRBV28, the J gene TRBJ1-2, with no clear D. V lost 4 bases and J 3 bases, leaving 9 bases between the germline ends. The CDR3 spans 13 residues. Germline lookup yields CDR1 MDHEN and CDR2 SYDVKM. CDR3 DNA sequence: TGTGCCAGCAGTTATGACCGAGACTATGGCTACACCTTC. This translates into CASSYDRDYGYTF.

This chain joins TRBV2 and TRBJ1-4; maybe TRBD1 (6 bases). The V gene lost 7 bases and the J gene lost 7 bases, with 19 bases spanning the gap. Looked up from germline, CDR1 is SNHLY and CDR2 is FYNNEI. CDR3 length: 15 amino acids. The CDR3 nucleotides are TGTGCCAGCACAAGGGGGACCCAGGCCGTTGAAAAACTGTTTTTT. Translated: CASTRGTQAVEKLFF.

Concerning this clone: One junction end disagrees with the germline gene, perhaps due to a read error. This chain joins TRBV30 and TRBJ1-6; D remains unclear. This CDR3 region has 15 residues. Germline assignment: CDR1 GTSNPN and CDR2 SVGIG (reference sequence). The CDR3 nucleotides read TGTGCCTGGCGTGTGACCGGGTCCTATAATTCACCCCTCCACTTT. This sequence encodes CAWRVTGSYNSPLHF.

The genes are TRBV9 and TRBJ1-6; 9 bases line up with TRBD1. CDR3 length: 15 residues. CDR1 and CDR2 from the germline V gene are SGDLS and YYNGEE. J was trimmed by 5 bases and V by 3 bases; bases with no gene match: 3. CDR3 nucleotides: TGTGCCAGCAGCGCGACAGGGGGGGATAATTCACCCCTCCACTTT. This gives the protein CASSATGGDNSPLHF.

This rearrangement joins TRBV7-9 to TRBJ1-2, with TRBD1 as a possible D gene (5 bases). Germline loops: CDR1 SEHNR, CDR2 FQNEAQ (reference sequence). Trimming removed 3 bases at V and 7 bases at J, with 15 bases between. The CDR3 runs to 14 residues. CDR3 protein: CASSFAPQERGYTF. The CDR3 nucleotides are TGTGCCAGCAGCTTTGCTCCACAGGAGCGTGGCTACACCTTC.

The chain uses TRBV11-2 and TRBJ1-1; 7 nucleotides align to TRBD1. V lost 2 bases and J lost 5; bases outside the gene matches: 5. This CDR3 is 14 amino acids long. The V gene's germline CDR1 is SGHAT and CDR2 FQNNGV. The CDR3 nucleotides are TGTGCCAGCAGCTTATGGTCAGGGGGTACTGAAGCTTTCTTT. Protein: CASSLWSGGTEAFF.

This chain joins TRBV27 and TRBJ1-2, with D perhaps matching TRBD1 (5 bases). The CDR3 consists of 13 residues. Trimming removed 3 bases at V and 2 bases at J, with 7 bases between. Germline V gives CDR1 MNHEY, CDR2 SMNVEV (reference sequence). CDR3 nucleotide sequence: TGTGCCAGCAGTTTCCGGGGGAACTATGGCTACACCTTC. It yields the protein CASSFRGNYGYTF.